The 11 T cell receptor beta chains listed next were all sequenced from one sample in a study of cytomegalovirus exposure and HLA in healthy donors. Produced via immunoSEQ multiplex PCR; TCRdb's table is partial and in-frame only. The sample holds about 97,000 clones, approximately 94% seen once. The specimen was PBMCs. The receptor set was obtained from a woman between 18 and 30 years old in good health and CMV-seronegative.

The CDR3 is CASSADRGPQHF. In DNA form, the CDR3 reads TGTGCCAGCAGCGCCGACAGGGGGCCCCAGCATTTT. The chain carries TRBV9 and TRBJ1-5, with TRBD1 matching 8 bases. J was trimmed by 9 bases and V by 3 bases; bases with no gene match: 2. The CDR3 runs 12 residues. Per germline, CDR1 SGDLS and CDR2 YYNGEE.

A single count supports this clone. The chain joins TRBV5-1 to TRBJ2-1; D ambiguous. This CDR3 has 15 amino acids. CDR1 SGHRS and CDR2 YFSETQ come from the germline V gene. The ends were cut back, 2 bases at V and 6 bases at J, with 15 bases in the middle. Here the CDR3 reads CASSFGGIPSNEQFF. CDR3 nucleotide sequence: TGCGCCAGCAGCTTTGGCGGTATCCCCTCCAATGAGCAGTTCTTC.

The rearrangement links TRBV5-6 to TRBJ2-7, with a tentative D call TRBD1 (8 bases). The CDR3 totals 14 residues. Trimming pared 4 bases from V and 5 bases from J, leaving 16 bases between. Germline loops: CDR1 SGHDT, CDR2 YYEEEE. The CDR3 loop reads CASSIDRGGDEQYF. As DNA, the CDR3 is TGTGCCAGCAGCATTGACAGGGGAGGGGACGAGCAGTACTTC.

This chain connects TRBV7-9 to TRBJ1-2; possible D gene TRBD1, 6 bases. Looked up from germline, CDR1 is SEHNR and CDR2 is FQNEAQ (reference sequence). Trimming pared 5 bases from V and 0 bases from J, leaving 13 bases between. The CDR3 is made up of 15 amino acids. CDR3 amino acids: CASSRGRTANYGYTF. The CDR3 DNA reads TGTGCCAGCAGCCGCGGCCGGACAGCTAACTATGGCTACACCTTC.

J is TRBJ1-4 and V is TRBV27; 8 nucleotides match TRBD1. V lost 5 bases to trimming and J lost 12 bases; unmatched junction nucleotides: 14. CDR3 length: 15 amino acids. The germline gives CDR1 MNHEY, CDR2 SMNVEV (reference sequence). For the CDR3, the DNA is TGTGCCAGCAGTCGTGAACTAGACAGGGGCAGTGAACTGTTTTTT. Its protein product is CASSRELDRGSELFF.

The CDR3 DNA reads TGTGCTTTCCCGGCCAGTCCAGGGGGCCCTCGGAACACTGAAGCTTTCTTT. Protein: CAFPASPGGPRNTEAFF. The rearrangement links TRBV21-1 to TRBJ1-1; the D segment call TRBD1 is taken from the table without a DNA check. TRBV21-1 represents a pseudogene. There are 17 residues in the CDR3.

V and J are TRBV15 and TRBJ2-7; no definite D call. The CDR3 runs 14 residues. V was pared by 1 base and J by 3 bases, with 10 bases between. Germline assignment: CDR1 LNHNV and CDR2 YYDKDF (reference sequence). The CDR3 loop reads CATSRGPTNYEQYF. CDR3 sequence (DNA): TGTGCCACCAGCAGAGGCCCGACAAACTACGAGCAGTACTTC.

The gene calls are TRBV19 and TRBJ1-1; the D is unclear. V was cut by 1 base and J by 4 bases, with 10 bases left in between. Germline CDR1 LNHDA, CDR2 SQIVND (reference sequence). The CDR3 has 14 amino acids. CDR3 in amino acids: CASSIVLSVTEAFF. Written as DNA, the CDR3 is TGTGCCAGTAGTATAGTTTTATCGGTCACTGAAGCTTTCTTT.

The chain links TRBV6-1 to TRBJ2-7, with D tentatively TRBD2 (6 bases). V shed 0 bases and J shed 3 bases, with 9 bases lying between them. The V gene's germline CDR1 is MNHNS and CDR2 SASEGT. This CDR3 is 14 amino acids long. This CDR3 reads CASSEAGSGYEQYF. For the CDR3, the DNA is TGTGCCAGCAGTGAAGCCGGGAGCGGCTACGAGCAGTACTTC.

The chain uses TRBV19 and TRBJ2-5; 13 positions match TRBD2. The length of the CDR3 is 17 residues. Germline trimming cut 4 bases from V and 4 bases from J; bases unmatched to any gene: 9. From germline, CDR1 is LNHDA and CDR2 SQIVND (reference sequence). CDR3 region: CASSKTSGGANSETQYF. CDR3 nucleotides: TGTGCCAGTAGTAAAACTAGCGGGGGGGCCAATTCAGAGACCCAGTACTTC.

This clone was seen once. The rearrangement links TRBV14 to TRBJ1-1; 7 nucleotides match TRBD1. The CDR3 length is 14 residues. Germline CDR1 reads SGHDN; CDR2 reads FVKESK. J gave up 1 base and V 5 bases, and 4 bases lay outside the gene matches. The CDR3 region is CASSARQGNTEAFF. The DNA of the CDR3 is TGTGCCAGCAGCGCCCGACAGGGGAACACTGAAGCTTTCTTT. Based on the CDR3 plus reference TRBV14 and TRBJ1-1, the full variable domain is EAGVTQFPSHSVIEKGQTVTLRCDPISGHDNLYWYRRVMGKEIKFLLHFVKESKQDESGMPNNRFLAERTGGTYSTLKVQPAELEDSGVYFCASSARQGNTEAFFGQGTRLTVV.